These 18 T cell receptor beta chains came from one sample sequenced in a study of blood T cell repertoires in COVID-19. Repertoires were generated with immunoSEQ multiplex PCR, while TCRdb's copy carries only in-frame clones and drops some. The repertoire holds 150,000 to 200,000 clones, with 87% as singletons. The sample taken for sequencing was peripheral blood. The receptor set was obtained from a human donor in a cohort sampled during active COVID-19.

The J gene is TRBJ1-2, the V gene TRBV28; D is ambiguous. Germline lookup yields CDR1 MDHEN and CDR2 SYDVKM. This CDR3 has 14 residues. V shed 3 bases and J shed 1 base, with 9 bases lying between them. The CDR3 bases are TGTGCCAGCAGTTTTAGCTCTCTTAACTATGGCTACACCTTC. It translates to CASSFSSLNYGYTF.

V usage is TRBV20-1 and J usage is TRBJ2-7; 9 nucleotides match TRBD1. V lost 3 bases and J lost 3; bases outside the gene matches: 9. The CDR3 contains 15 residues. CDR1 DFQATT and CDR2 SNEGSKA come from the germline V gene (reference sequence). CDR3 sequence reads: CSASPRTGVIYEQYF. The CDR3 coding sequence is TGCAGTGCTAGTCCCCGGACAGGGGTAATCTACGAGCAGTACTTC.

The rearrangement links TRBV4-1 to TRBJ2-3, with D maybe TRBD2 (5 bases). V shed 5 bases and J shed 0 bases, with 9 bases lying between them. Germline V CDR1 and CDR2: MGHRA, YSYEKL. CDR3 length: 14 amino acids. CDR3 sequence: CASSLAISTDTQYF. The CDR3 nucleotides read TGCGCCAGCAGCTTAGCGATTAGCACAGATACGCAGTATTTT.

This clone was counted a few times. The genes are TRBV5-1 and TRBJ1-1; TRBD1 matches 7 bases. The CDR3 covers 15 residues. Germline V gene lookup returns CDR1 SGHRS and CDR2 YFSETQ. Trimming at V came to 0 bases and at J to 2 bases, leaving 4 bases not matched to a gene. In DNA, the CDR3 is TGCGCCAGCAGCTTGGAAGGGACAGATAACACTGAAGCTTTCTTT. This gives the protein CASSLEGTDNTEAFF.

V usage is TRBV4-3 and J usage is TRBJ2-7; TRBD1 matches 8 bases. J was trimmed by 4 bases and V by 2 bases; bases with no gene match: 4. Germline-derived CDR1 and CDR2 are LGHNA and YSLEER. The CDR3 covers 14 residues. The CDR3: CASSQWQGAYEQYF. The CDR3 coding sequence is TGCGCCAGCAGCCAATGGCAGGGGGCATACGAGCAGTACTTC.

The J gene is TRBJ1-5, the V gene TRBV28, with TRBD1 identical over 7 bases. The CDR3 consists of 14 residues. With V trimmed by 5 bases and J by 5 bases, 6 bases remained unmatched. Germline V gene data show CDR1 as MDHEN and CDR2 as SYDVKM. As DNA, the CDR3 is TGTGCCAGCAGTCTGCGACAGGGCTATCAGCCCCAGCATTTT. Translation: CASSLRQGYQPQHF.

The chain recombines TRBV2 with TRBJ2-7; D is uncertain. The CDR3 totals 14 residues. Germline CDR1 SNHLY, CDR2 FYNNEI. V was shortened by 2 bases and J by 0 bases, with 8 bases between the two germline ends. The CDR3 region is CASSEIGSSYEQYF. The CDR3, as DNA: TGTGCCAGCAGTGAAATTGGCAGCTCCTACGAGCAGTACTTC.

V is TRBV5-4 and J is TRBJ2-7; D not resolved. With 0 bases removed from V and 5 bases from J, the gap between germline ends came to 12 bases. Germline CDR1 reads SGHNT; CDR2 reads YYREEE (reference sequence). The CDR3 runs 14 residues. In DNA form, the CDR3 reads TGTGCCAGCAGCTTGGAACCCAGTTACGACGAGCAGTACTTC. This sequence encodes CASSLEPSYDEQYF.

The chain employs TRBV7-6 and TRBJ2-5; perhaps TRBD1 as D (6 bases). V gave up 5 bases and J gave up 1 base, with 14 bases separating them. The CDR3 has 15 residues. Per the germline V gene, CDR1 is SGHVS and CDR2 is FNYEAQ. This chain's CDR3 is CASSPRQGSQETQYF. The CDR3 DNA sequence: TGTGCCAGCAGCCCGCGGCAGGGGTCCCAAGAGACCCAGTACTTC.

The rearrangement joins TRBV5-1 to TRBJ2-7, with D possibly matching TRBD1 (6 bases). Trimming removed 4 bases at V and 2 bases at J, with 16 bases between. CDR1 is SGHRS and CDR2 is YFSETQ in the germline V gene. This CDR3 has 15 amino acids. CDR3 region: CASSPDSLSAYEQYF. As DNA, the CDR3 is TGCGCCAGCAGCCCGGACAGCCTGTCCGCCTACGAGCAGTACTTC.

The chain has TRBV19 and TRBJ2-5; 7 bases align to TRBD1. The V gene end was trimmed by 0 bases and the J gene end by 2 bases; junction bases not matched to a gene: 3. This CDR3 contains 15 residues. Germline V CDR1 and CDR2: LNHDA, SQIVND (reference sequence). The CDR3 region has the DNA TGTGCCAGTAGTATAGATTGGGGACAGCAAGAGACCCAGTACTTC. Its protein is CASSIDWGQQETQYF.

V is TRBV5-5 and J is TRBJ2-5, with D tentatively TRBD2 (5 bases). CDR1 and CDR2 (germline): SGHKS, YYEKEE (reference sequence). With 0 bases removed from V and 5 bases from J, the gap between germline ends came to 14 bases. The CDR3 runs 15 residues. CDR3 region: CASSLGQLVVETQYF. The CDR3 bases are TGTGCCAGCAGCTTGGGGCAACTAGTGGTGGAGACCCAGTACTTC.

V is TRBV27 and J is TRBJ1-3, with D perhaps matching TRBD1 (5 bases). CDR1 is MNHEY and CDR2 is SMNVEV in the germline V gene (reference sequence). The CDR3 has 15 amino acids. Trimming removed 2 bases from V and 4 bases from J, with 12 bases in between. The CDR3 DNA reads as TGTGCCAGCAGTTTAAAACAAGGGGTCGGAAACACCATATATTTT. Translated, it gives CASSLKQGVGNTIYF.

This clone was detected once. The chain uses TRBV5-4 and TRBJ2-7; tentative D call: TRBD1 (6 bases). The CDR3 covers 15 residues. V was pared by 1 base and J by 6 bases, with 17 bases between. Germline lookup yields CDR1 SGHNT and CDR2 YYREEE (reference sequence). CDR3 in amino acids: CASSLRGQPLREQYF. The CDR3 region has the DNA TGTGCCAGCAGCTTGCGAGGACAGCCCCTTCGCGAGCAGTACTTC.

This clone appeared a single time. This CDR3 is CASSQEVRSTDTQYF. CDR3 DNA sequence: TGCGCCAGCAGCCAAGAGGTTAGAAGCACAGATACGCAGTATTTT. The J gene is TRBJ2-3, the V gene TRBV4-1; D ambiguous. Germline V gene sequence: CDR1 MGHRA, CDR2 YSYEKL. Trimming pared 0 bases from V and 0 bases from J, leaving 7 bases between. The CDR3 totals 15 residues.

This rearrangement joins TRBV4-3 to TRBJ1-1; a possible D gene is TRBD1 (6 bases). Trimming cost V 0 bases and J 11 bases, with 22 bases left between them. CDR1 is LGHNA, CDR2 YSLEER, per germline. CDR3 length: 16 residues. The CDR3 is CASSQEAVGGSYQAFF. For the CDR3, the DNA is TGCGCCAGCAGCCAAGAGGCGGTAGGGGGTTCTTATCAGGCTTTCTTT.

CDR3 coding DNA: TGTGCCAGCAGGAACGGACAGGGGTGGAGTGAAAAACTGTTTTTT. Its protein product is CASRNGQGWSEKLFF. The chain couples TRBV6-7 to TRBJ1-4, with 9 bases lining up with TRBD1. TRBV6-7 is an ORF, with its function uncertain. J was trimmed by 7 bases and V by 6 bases; bases with no gene match: 9. This CDR3 has 15 residues.

The CDR3 loop reads CAISVGTGAAGELFF. The CDR3 region has the DNA TGTGCCATCAGTGTGGGGACAGGGGCGGCCGGGGAGCTGTTTTTT. J is TRBJ2-2 and V is TRBV10-3; 10 nucleotides line up with TRBD1. This CDR3 spans 15 amino acids. Trimming cost V 4 bases and J 6 bases; bases outside gene matches: 5. Germline V CDR1 and CDR2: ENHRY, SYGVKD.